This entry lists 28 T cell receptor beta chains sequenced from one sample in a study of CD8 T cells in ankylosing spondylitis. Notes on the study in general: Seemingly characteristic of ankylosing spondylitis blood was a TCR beta motif consisting of about 8 highly homologous variants.

The antigens for these receptors are not known. TCRdb reprocessed the 5' RACE reads via MiXCR and lists one record per CDR3 protein. The sample gives under 950,000 distinct CDR3 sequences, under 20% of which show up once; 19% is in the top ten. The sequenced sample was blood, either unsorted or a sorted T cell fraction (not recorded which). Every receptor here comes from a male donor with ankylosing spondylitis.

In its sample, this clonotype was seen a few times. This chain joins TRBV29-1 and TRBJ2-7; D call uncertain. CDR3 size: 11 residues. Germline assignment: CDR1 SQVTM and CDR2 ANQGSEA. V shed 3 bases and J shed 1 base, with 4 bases lying between them. The CDR3: CSVEESYEQYF. The DNA of the CDR3 is TGCAGCGTTGAGGAGTCCTACGAGCAGTACTTC.

This chain links TRBV5-1 with TRBJ2-5; 10 nucleotides line up with TRBD1. This CDR3 region has 16 residues. J gave up 4 bases and V 0 bases, and 6 bases lay outside the gene matches. Looked up from germline, CDR1 is SGHRS and CDR2 is YFSETQ. The CDR3 nucleotides read TGCGCCAGCAGCTTGGACGGGACAGGGGCCCCAGAGACCCAGTACTTC. It specifies CASSLDGTGAPETQYF.

This clonotype has more than one count but fewer than ten. V is TRBV28 and J is TRBJ2-1; 7 bases are shared with TRBD1. This CDR3 has 13 amino acids. The germline gives CDR1 MDHEN, CDR2 SYDVKM. V shed 11 bases and J 0 bases; nucleotides not matched to a gene: 4. CDR3 DNA: TGTGCCGTACAGGGGAGCTCCTACAATGAGCAGTTCTTC. Its translation: CAVQGSSYNEQFF.

This chain connects TRBV6-1 to TRBJ1-1, with D perhaps TRBD1 (6 bases). Germline lookup yields CDR1 MNHNS and CDR2 SASEGT. The CDR3 covers 13 residues. Deletions cut 6 bases from V and 6 bases from J, with 14 bases between. The CDR3 protein is CASSGLGQPEAFF. CDR3 nucleotides: TGTGCCAGCAGCGGGTTGGGACAACCTGAAGCTTTCTTT.

This clonotype was seen a single time. J is TRBJ2-7 and V is TRBV4-1; TRBD1 aligns across 10 bases. CDR1 is MGHRA, CDR2 YSYEKL, per germline. CDR3 length: 15 amino acids. Unmatched junction bases numbered 8, after V lost 4 bases and J lost 5 bases. This chain's CDR3 is CASSPSRDRGNEQYF. The CDR3, as DNA: TGCGCCAGCAGCCCCTCCCGGGACAGGGGCAACGAGCAGTACTTC.

This clonotype was counted at least ten times. The CDR3 spells CASTGPGQGNTGELFF. CDR3 nucleotide sequence: TGTGCCAGCACGGGTCCCGGACAAGGAAACACCGGGGAGCTGTTTTTT. J is TRBJ2-2 and V is TRBV11-2; D may be TRBD1 (5 bases). The CDR3 extends over 16 amino acids. CDR1 is SGHAT, CDR2 FQNNGV, per germline. V shed 7 bases and J shed 2 bases, with 17 bases lying between them.

This rearrangement joins TRBV25-1 to TRBJ2-2; perhaps TRBD2 as D (6 bases). This CDR3 spans 14 amino acids. Germline assignment: CDR1 MGHDK and CDR2 SYGVNS. V was trimmed by 3 bases and J by 4 bases, leaving 9 bases between them. The CDR3 DNA is TGTGCCAGCAGTGAGCGGGGCGGCACCGGGGAGCTGTTTTTT. Residues: CASSERGGTGELFF.

This clonotype was found a few times. The chain has TRBV2 and TRBJ1-1; D gene uncertain. The V gene's germline CDR1 is SNHLY and CDR2 FYNNEI. CDR3 length: 13 residues. V was cut by 6 bases and J by 0 bases, with 8 bases left in between. The chain's CDR3 is CASRGPMNTEAFF. CDR3 sequence (DNA): TGTGCCAGCAGAGGACCTATGAACACTGAAGCTTTCTTT. Complete variable domain (other parts from reference TRBV2 and TRBJ1-1): EPEVTQTPSHQVTQMGQEVILRCVPISNHLYFYWYRQILGQKVEFLVSFYNNEISEKSEIFDDQFSVERPDGSNFTLKIRSTKLEDSAMYFCASRGPMNTEAFFGQGTRLTVV.

This clonotype was seen ten or more times. The chain uses TRBV10-3 and TRBJ2-5; possible D gene TRBD2, 6 bases. Germline loops: CDR1 ENHRY, CDR2 SYGVKD. This CDR3 comprises 14 residues. V lost 6 bases and J lost 4, with 15 bases in between. The CDR3 sequence: CAISEGTSTETQYF. In DNA, the CDR3 is TGTGCCATCAGCGAAGGGACTTCAACAGAGACCCAGTACTTC.

The chain carries TRBV20-1 and TRBJ2-3; D may be TRBD2 (7 bases). The CDR3 has 13 residues. Germline V gene lookup returns CDR1 DFQATT and CDR2 SNEGSKA (reference sequence). The ends were cut back, 6 bases at V and 1 base at J, with 11 bases in the middle. The CDR3 DNA sequence: TGCAGTGCCAAGGGGGGGGGCACAGATACGCAGTATTTT. It specifies CSAKGGGTDTQYF.

This clonotype was found many times. This CDR3 is CASSQDLGNTIYF. The DNA of the CDR3 is TGCGCCAGCAGCCAAGATTTGGGAAACACCATATATTTT. The genes are TRBV4-3 and TRBJ1-3, with D unresolved. CDR3 length equals 13 residues. Trimming took off 0 bases at V and 4 bases at J, with 4 bases between the two ends. Germline V CDR1 and CDR2: LGHNA, YSLEER.

The J gene is TRBJ1-1, the V gene TRBV5-1; 12 bases align to TRBD1. The CDR3 is made up of 16 amino acids. Germline V gives CDR1 SGHRS, CDR2 YFSETQ. V lost 0 bases and J lost 10; bases outside the gene matches: 10. The CDR3 protein is CASSLGGRDRGQGAFF. CDR3 DNA: TGCGCCAGCAGCTTGGGCGGCCGGGACAGGGGGCAAGGAGCTTTCTTT. The full variable domain, with the rest looked up from reference TRBV5-1 and TRBJ1-1, is KAGVTQTPRYLIKTRGQQVTLSCSPISGHRSVSWYQQTPGQGLQFLFEYFSETQRNKGNFPGRFSGRQFSNSRSEMNVSTLELGDSALYLCASSLGGRDRGQGAFFGQGTRLTVV.

This clonotype turned up a few times. This chain connects TRBV7-9 to TRBJ1-1; D unclear. Germline values: CDR1 SEHNR, CDR2 FQNEAQ (reference sequence). Deletions cut 2 bases from V and 7 bases from J, with 14 bases between. The CDR3 runs to 14 residues. The CDR3 sequence is CASSLRQALNEAFF. In DNA, the CDR3 is TGTGCCAGCAGCTTAAGGCAGGCACTTAATGAAGCTTTCTTT.

This clonotype has a handful of counts. The chain recombines TRBV18 with TRBJ1-2, with TRBD1 matching over 9 bases. This CDR3 spans 14 amino acids. Germline V lookup: CDR1 KGHSH, CDR2 LQKENI. The V segment lost 3 bases and the J segment 8 bases; nucleotides outside the gene matches: 7. The CDR3: CASSPSRDRVGYTF. The CDR3 nucleotides read TGTGCCAGCTCACCGTCCCGGGACAGGGTCGGCTACACCTTC.

This clonotype was recorded a few times. DNA of the CDR3: TGTGCCAGCAGGTGGGACCGGAACACTGAAGCTTTCTTT. Residues: CASRWDRNTEAFF. V is TRBV6-1 and J is TRBJ1-1; D is perhaps TRBD1 (5 bases). The V end was cut by 6 bases, the J end by 1 base, with 9 bases between. The CDR3 length is 13 residues. Germline V lookup: CDR1 MNHNS, CDR2 SASEGT.

This clonotype has a handful of counts. This chain joins TRBV5-1 and TRBJ2-5, with D perhaps being TRBD1 or TRBD2 (5 bases each). The V end was cut by 2 bases, the J end by 4 bases, with 15 bases between. The CDR3 contains 15 residues. The germline gives CDR1 SGHRS, CDR2 YFSETQ. CDR3 sequence reads: CASSFQGPRGETQYF. The CDR3 DNA follows: TGCGCCAGCAGCTTCCAGGGCCCACGGGGAGAGACCCAGTACTTC.

The V and J genes are TRBV5-1 and TRBJ2-1; 7 nucleotides align to TRBD1. With 4 bases clipped from V and 10 bases from J, the junction kept 8 bases outside the gene matches. CDR3 length: 13 amino acids. CDR1 SGHRS and CDR2 YFSETQ come from the germline V gene. CDR3 protein: CASSPGTELEQFF. Here the CDR3 DNA reads TGCGCCAGCAGCCCCGGGACAGAGCTAGAGCAGTTCTTC.

The sample holds many counts of this clonotype. This chain uses TRBV12-3 or TRBV12-4 with TRBJ2-2; D gene unclear. CDR3 length: 13 amino acids. The V end was cut by 6 bases, the J end by 2 bases, with 7 bases between. The CDR3 DNA is TGTGCCAGCAGGACTGTTAACACCGGGGAGCTGTTTTTT. Residues: CASRTVNTGELFF.

There are a few counts of this clonotype. The genes are TRBV20-1 and TRBJ1-5, with D perhaps TRBD1 (6 bases). The CDR3 has 14 residues. Trimming shortened V by 3 bases and J by 0 bases, and 9 bases separated the two germline ends. The V gene's germline CDR1 is DFQATT and CDR2 SNEGSKA (reference sequence). In DNA form, the CDR3 reads TGCAGTGCTAGGGGACATGATAGCAATCAGCCCCAGCATTTT. Protein product: CSARGHDSNQPQHF.

The V gene is TRBV20-1, the J gene TRBJ1-2; TRBD1 is a possible D gene (6 bases). Per the germline V gene, CDR1 is DFQATT and CDR2 is SNEGSKA (reference sequence). Trimming removed 7 bases from V and 7 bases from J, with 10 bases in between. The CDR3 is 10 amino acids. The CDR3 bases are TGCAGTGTGGGGGCTGGTGGCTACACCTTC. Protein product: CSVGAGGYTF.

This clonotype was observed a handful of times. This sequence joins TRBV20-1 and TRBJ2-1; a weak D match, TRBD2 (5 bases). V lost 6 bases and J 2 bases, leaving 17 bases between the germline ends. CDR1 is DFQATT and CDR2 is SNEGSKA in the germline V gene (reference sequence). The CDR3 consists of 15 residues. The CDR3 sequence is CSALTLEGPYNEQFF. The CDR3 bases are TGCAGTGCCCTAACCTTAGAGGGTCCCTACAATGAGCAGTTCTTC.

This clonotype was picked up a small number of times. Here the CDR3 DNA reads TGTGCCAGCAGCTGGGGACTAGCGGGGCGTAGCACAGATACGCAGTATTTT. It translates to CASSWGLAGRSTDTQYF. The chain recombines TRBV7-6 with TRBJ2-3; 13 nucleotides agree with TRBD2. Germline V gene data show CDR1 as SGHVS and CDR2 as FNYEAQ. The CDR3 sequence is 17 residues long. Germline trimming cut 4 bases from V and 0 bases from J; bases unmatched to any gene: 4.

Comment on this clonotype: This sequence may be a read error, since a much larger clone differs from it by one base. The chain combines TRBV12-3 or TRBV12-4 with TRBJ2-2; D is unclear. The V end lost 0 bases, the J end lost 5 bases, and 7 bases lay between the germline ends. The CDR3 consists of 14 residues. The CDR3 DNA reads as TGTGCCAGCAGTTTAGCGGGAAGGACCGGGGAGCTGTTTTTT. Amino acid sequence: CASSLAGRTGELFF.

The chain combines TRBV4-1 with TRBJ2-3; TRBD2 might be the D (5 bases). V lost 3 bases to trimming and J lost 0 bases, with 10 bases between them. The CDR3 totals 15 residues. Looked up from germline, CDR1 is MGHRA and CDR2 is YSYEKL. CDR3 amino acids: CASSHQAGSTDTQYF. The CDR3 nucleotides are TGCGCCAGCAGCCACCAGGCGGGTAGCACAGATACGCAGTATTTT.

The chain combines TRBV15 with TRBJ2-1, with TRBD2 identical over 9 bases. Germline CDR1 reads LNHNV; CDR2 reads YYDKDF (reference sequence). This CDR3 comprises 15 residues. Trimming at V came to 5 bases and at J to 2 bases, leaving 4 bases not matched to a gene. The CDR3 bases are TGTGCCACCAGCTTCAGGACTAGCGCCTACAATGAGCAGTTCTTC. Its translation: CATSFRTSAYNEQFF.

The chain couples TRBV18 to TRBJ1-2; TRBD1 agrees at 7 bases. CDR1 is KGHSH, CDR2 LQKENI, per germline. The CDR3 is made up of 13 amino acids. The V gene end was trimmed by 0 bases and the J gene end by 8 bases; junction bases not matched to a gene: 3. The CDR3 region is CASSPPGQQGYTF. For the CDR3, the DNA is TGTGCCAGCTCACCACCGGGACAGCAAGGCTACACCTTC.

This clonotype was detected only once. The chain combines TRBV29-1 with TRBJ1-2; 10 bases line up with TRBD1. The V gene end was trimmed by 6 bases and the J gene end by 11 bases; junction bases not matched to a gene: 6. Germline CDR1 SQVTM, CDR2 ANQGSEA. The CDR3 loop spans 11 amino acids. CDR3 in amino acids: CSVPGTGEYTF. Here the CDR3 DNA reads TGCAGCGTCCCCGGGACAGGGGAGTACACCTTC.

The chain employs TRBV7-9 and TRBJ1-1; no clear D. The CDR3 is made up of 14 amino acids. Looked up from germline, CDR1 is SEHNR and CDR2 is FQNEAQ (reference sequence). V was clipped by 11 bases and J by 0 bases, with 16 bases between them. The CDR3 here is CASTGSGLNTEAFF. The CDR3 DNA reads TGTGCCTCCACGGGCAGCGGCCTGAACACTGAAGCTTTCTTT.